These 26 T cell receptor beta chains originate from one sample sequenced in a study of T cells in Graves' hyperthyroidism and ophthalmopathy. The source material, RNA transcripts, was used to amplify TCR beta CDR3 regions. Initially, a first-round RT-PCR of the TCR CDR3 employed the HTBI primer set. MiXCR was run by TCRdb on the multiplex PCR reads, yielding one entry per CDR3 protein. The sample comprises about 770,000 distinct CDR3 sequences, roughly a sixth of which are singletons, and approximately 15% rests with the top ten. Material: blood. The receptors come from a woman in her 50s with Graves' hyperthyroidism that later progressed to Graves' ophthalmopathy.

There are many counts of this clonotype. The rearrangement links TRBV11-2 to TRBJ2-3; tentatively, D is TRBD1 or TRBD2 (5 bases each). The CDR3 is 15 residues long. The V end lost 4 bases, the J end lost 2 bases, and 13 bases lay between the germline ends. Germline V gives CDR1 SGHAT, CDR2 FQNNGV. Written as DNA, the CDR3 is TGTGCCAGCAGCTCCGGGGCTTTCCCCACAGATACGCAGTATTTT. This codes for CASSSGAFPTDTQYF.

This clonotype came up many times. V is TRBV20-1 and J is TRBJ2-3; 9 bases are shared with TRBD2. V was clipped by 4 bases and J by 2 bases; unmatched bases: 4. Germline values: CDR1 DFQATT, CDR2 SNEGSKA (reference sequence). There are 14 residues in the CDR3. CDR3 region: CSATTSGPTDTQYF. In nucleotides, the CDR3 is TGCAGTGCTACGACTAGCGGCCCCACAGATACGCAGTATTTT.

This clonotype was seen many times. This chain links TRBV6-1 with TRBJ1-2; the match to TRBD1 covers 8 bases. This CDR3 is built from 15 residues. CDR1 MNHNS and CDR2 SASEGT come from the germline V gene. V lost 5 bases to trimming and J lost 7 bases; unmatched junction nucleotides: 12. The CDR3 DNA reads TGTGCCAGCAGTCAATCGACAGGGGCCAATGCTGGCTACACCTTC. Translated: CASSQSTGANAGYTF.

This clonotype has a count of ten or more. The genes are TRBV7-3 and TRBJ2-7; no clear D. The CDR3 is made up of 15 amino acids. Germline CDR1 SGHTA, CDR2 FQGTGA. V was shortened by 3 bases and J by 0 bases, with 12 bases between the two germline ends. DNA of the CDR3: TGTGCCAGCAGCTTGACCTTACGCCGCTCCTACGAGCAGTACTTC. Translating it yields CASSLTLRRSYEQYF.

Note on this clonotype: A much larger clone differs from this one at a single base, so this may be a read error. The chain links TRBV11-2 to TRBJ1-4; TRBD1 agrees at 7 bases. The V segment lost 8 bases and the J segment 5 bases; nucleotides outside the gene matches: 11. The CDR3 contains 15 residues. The germline gives CDR1 SGHAT, CDR2 FQNNGV. CDR3 residues: CASGPGTDFNEKLFF. In DNA, the CDR3 is TGTGCCAGCGGCCCCGGGACAGACTTCAATGAAAAACTGTTTTTT.

This clonotype was counted at least ten times. The chain recombines TRBV2 with TRBJ2-3; possibly TRBD1 for D (5 bases). Looked up from germline, CDR1 is SNHLY and CDR2 is FYNNEI. V was clipped by 1 base and J by 1 base, with 9 bases between them. This CDR3 has 15 amino acids. CDR3 nucleotides: TGTGCCAGCAGTGAAGACAGGCCCGGCACAGATACGCAGTATTTT. Its protein is CASSEDRPGTDTQYF.

This clonotype was recorded a few times. The chain recombines TRBV4-1 with TRBJ2-5, with 9 bases aligning to TRBD1. Per the germline V gene, CDR1 is MGHRA and CDR2 is YSYEKL. CDR3 size: 19 residues. Losses at the gene ends were 3 bases for V and 3 bases for J; bases not matched to a gene: 17. CDR3 bases: TGCGCCAGCAGCCACCCCCAGAACCGGGACAGGGATCTAAAAGAGACCCAGTACTTC. Amino acid sequence: CASSHPQNRDRDLKETQYF.

Note on this clonotype: At one end, the junction sequence differs from germline, possibly due to a read error. The CDR3 DNA follows: TGTGCCAGCGGCTTAGAGTCTTCGGGGGATAATTCACCCCTCCACTTT. Translated, it gives CASGLESSGDNSPLHF. The V and J genes are TRBV7-2 and TRBJ1-6, with D maybe TRBD1 (5 bases). Germline V CDR1 and CDR2: SGHTA, FQGNSA. The CDR3 covers 16 residues.

This clonotype was observed at least ten times. The CDR3 region is CASSFLDRGEHEAFF. CDR3 sequence (DNA): TGTGCCAGCTCATTTTTGGACAGGGGTGAACATGAAGCTTTCTTT. The V call is TRBV18, the J call TRBJ1-1, with TRBD1 matching 9 bases. The CDR3 contains 15 residues. The junction had 11 bases not matched to a gene; V was cut back by 5 bases and J by 7 bases. The germline gives CDR1 KGHSH, CDR2 LQKENI.

The V call is TRBV9, the J call TRBJ1-5; D unresolved. The length of the CDR3 is 14 residues. Trimming cost V 0 bases and J 3 bases, with 7 bases left between them. CDR1 and CDR2 (germline): SGDLS, YYNGEE. In nucleotides, the CDR3 is TGTGCCAGCAGCGTAGCCAGTTTCAATCAGCCCCAGCATTTT. This gives the protein CASSVASFNQPQHF.

The rearrangement links TRBV20-1 to TRBJ1-2; TRBD1 agrees at 8 bases. Germline CDR1 and CDR2: DFQATT and SNEGSKA (reference sequence). V trimming: 2 bases; J trimming: 6 bases; junction bases outside the gene matches: 8. This CDR3 region has 14 residues. The CDR3 loop reads CSARTQGARDGYTF. DNA of the CDR3: TGCAGTGCTAGAACCCAGGGGGCGCGGGATGGCTACACCTTC.

This clonotype was seen many times. J is TRBJ1-1 and V is TRBV7-8, with 10 positions matching TRBD1. V shed 5 bases and J 0 bases; nucleotides not matched to a gene: 9. The CDR3 has 17 amino acids. Germline CDR1 SGHVS, CDR2 FQNEAQ. In DNA form, the CDR3 reads TGTGCCAGCAGCCGAACCGGGACAGGGGCAATGAACACTGAAGCTTTCTTT. This gives the protein CASSRTGTGAMNTEAFF.

This clonotype was detected ten times or more. V gene TRBV18 combines with J gene TRBJ2-1; 14 bases are a match to TRBD2. V lost 6 bases and J lost 0; bases outside the gene matches: 13. Germline CDR1 KGHSH, CDR2 LQKENI. This CDR3 is 20 amino acids long. The CDR3 DNA sequence: TGTGCCAGCTCCCAAGCCTTGACTAGCGGGGGGGGGAGCTCCTACAATGAGCAGTTCTTC. It encodes CASSQALTSGGGSSYNEQFF.

DNA of the CDR3: TGTGCCAGCAGTTACCCGGGACAGGACAGGGAGACCCAGTACTTC. It specifies CASSYPGQDRETQYF. The chain employs TRBV6-5 and TRBJ2-5; 8 nucleotides align to TRBD1. The CDR3 covers 15 residues. Germline CDR1 reads MNHEY; CDR2 reads SVGAGI. V shed 2 bases and J 5 bases; nucleotides not matched to a gene: 7.

The chain has TRBV7-2 and TRBJ2-1; 8 bases are shared with TRBD2. Germline CDR1 and CDR2: SGHTA and FQGNSA. Trimming cost V 5 bases and J 7 bases; bases outside gene matches: 4. The CDR3 extends over 13 amino acids. The CDR3 spells CASSPGGPNEQFF. Written as DNA, the CDR3 is TGTGCCAGCAGCCCGGGGGGGCCGAATGAGCAGTTCTTC.

In its sample, this clonotype was seen many times. The chain employs TRBV11-2 and TRBJ2-7; TRBD1 agrees at 9 bases. CDR1 is SGHAT, CDR2 FQNNGV, per germline. V shed 6 bases and J 5 bases; nucleotides not matched to a gene: 11. The CDR3 sequence is 15 residues long. The CDR3 nucleotides read TGTGCCAGCAGACATCCGGGACAGGGAGTCCACGAGCAGTACTTC. Residues: CASRHPGQGVHEQYF.

This clonotype was found a few times. The J gene is TRBJ1-4, the V gene TRBV7-9, with D possibly TRBD1 on 5 matching bases. This CDR3 is built from 18 residues. Deletions cut 4 bases from V and 3 bases from J, with 21 bases between. Germline CDR1 is SEHNR and CDR2 is FQNEAQ (reference sequence). CDR3 region: CASSSLHSYGGANEKLFF. The CDR3 coding sequence is TGTGCCAGCAGCTCACTTCACAGTTACGGGGGAGCTAATGAAAAACTGTTTTTT. The variable domain in full, with the rest retrieved from reference TRBV7-9 and TRBJ1-4, is DTGVSQNPRHKITKRGQNVTFRCDPISEHNRLYWYRQTLGQGPEFLTYFQNEAQLEKSRLLSDRFSAERPKGSFSTLEIQRTEQGDSAMYLCASSSLHSYGGANEKLFFGSGTQLSVL.

J is TRBJ2-1 and V is TRBV9; D may be TRBD1 (5 bases). V was pared by 4 bases and J by 5 bases, with 13 bases between. CDR3 length: 14 amino acids. Germline CDR1 SGDLS, CDR2 YYNGEE. The CDR3 region has the DNA TGTGCCAGCAGCACCCCAGGGTCCCACAATGAGCAGTTCTTC. Protein product: CASSTPGSHNEQFF.

This clonotype was counted ten times or more. This chain connects TRBV27 to TRBJ1-2; TRBD1 matches 8 bases. The length of the CDR3 is 16 residues. Trimming at V came to 1 base and at J to 3 bases, leaving 7 bases not matched to a gene. Germline CDR1 is MNHEY and CDR2 is SMNVEV (reference sequence). The CDR3 DNA sequence: TGTGCCAGCAGTTTATGGGCAGGGGGCGCCCACTATGGCTACACCTTC. This encodes CASSLWAGGAHYGYTF.

This clonotype has more than one count but fewer than ten. The genes are TRBV5-1 and TRBJ1-1; D is ambiguous. Germline lookup yields CDR1 SGHRS and CDR2 YFSETQ. The CDR3 consists of 14 residues. Trimming took 2 bases from V and 1 from J, leaving 9 bases between them. CDR3 region: CASSFGSANTEAFF. The CDR3 region has the DNA TGCGCCAGCAGCTTTGGGTCCGCGAACACTGAAGCTTTCTTT.

This clonotype has at least ten counts. V is TRBV12-3 or TRBV12-4 and J is TRBJ1-2, with D unclear. The V gene lost 2 bases and the J gene lost 3 bases, with 13 bases spanning the gap. The CDR3 loop spans 15 amino acids. The CDR3, as DNA: TGTGCCAGCAGTTTATCCGATAGGGATGACTATGGCTACACCTTC. It specifies CASSLSDRDDYGYTF.

This rearrangement joins TRBV20-1 to TRBJ1-2; 7 nucleotides line up with TRBD1. CDR3 size: 14 residues. Germline CDR1 is DFQATT and CDR2 is SNEGSKA (reference sequence). Trimming removed 3 bases from V and 8 bases from J; junction bases left unmatched: 12. DNA of the CDR3: TGCAGTGCTAGGCCGGGACAGACAAAAAGGGGCTACACCTTC. This translates into CSARPGQTKRGYTF.

The gene calls are TRBV6-2 or TRBV6-3 and TRBJ1-5; TRBD1 might be the D (6 bases). Germline CDR1 MNHEY, CDR2 SVGEGT. The CDR3 is made up of 14 amino acids. Trimming took off 7 bases at V and 7 bases at J, with 17 bases between the two ends. CDR3 region: CASTPPGALQPQHF. CDR3 coding DNA: TGTGCCAGCACCCCCCCGGGGGCTCTGCAGCCCCAGCATTTT.

V is TRBV19 and J is TRBJ1-1; D ambiguous. The V gene's germline CDR1 is LNHDA and CDR2 SQIVND (reference sequence). The CDR3 loop spans 15 amino acids. V was shortened by 0 bases and J by 3 bases, with 11 bases between the two germline ends. The CDR3 DNA reads TGTGCCAGTAGTATAGAAGCGGGTCCCCACACTGAAGCTTTCTTT. Its protein product is CASSIEAGPHTEAFF.

The CDR3 sequence is CASSPRRKSEGYTF. In nucleotides, the CDR3 is TGTGCCAGTAGTCCAAGACGGAAGAGCGAGGGCTACACCTTC. The V call is TRBV19, the J call TRBJ1-2; D not certain. Germline V gene lookup returns CDR1 LNHDA and CDR2 SQIVND (reference sequence). CDR3 length: 14 amino acids. The ends were cut back, 5 bases at V and 8 bases at J, with 18 bases in the middle.

This clonotype has at least ten counts. The V gene is TRBV18, the J gene TRBJ1-1, with D unclear. Trimming took off 3 bases at V and 0 bases at J, with 8 bases between the two ends. The CDR3 spans 14 residues. Germline V lookup: CDR1 KGHSH, CDR2 LQKENI. The DNA of the CDR3 is TGTGCCAGCTCACCGTACCGGCTGAACACTGAAGCTTTCTTT. Its protein is CASSPYRLNTEAFF.